The 21 T cell receptor beta chains presented below share a single source sample, sequenced in a study of blood T cells in healthy people across ages. Through a sample-barcoded 5' primer and a J-beta primer mix, a second PCR was run for 7 to 11 cycles. MiXCR, applied by TCRdb to the 5' RACE reads, yields one record per CDR3 protein. The sample lists more than 1 million distinct CDR3 sequences, under 55% seen once, with over 15% in the top ten. The sequenced sample was blood. The receptors originated from a woman in her fifties or sixties in good health.

This clonotype was counted between two and nine times. This chain uses TRBV7-2 with TRBJ2-3; 8 bases agree with TRBD2. The CDR3 has 14 residues. Trimming cost V 3 bases and J 4 bases; bases outside gene matches: 3. Germline lookup yields CDR1 SGHTA and CDR2 FQGNSA. The CDR3 here is CASSFNGGADTQYF. DNA for the CDR3: TGTGCCAGCAGCTTTAACGGGGGGGCAGATACGCAGTATTTT.

This clonotype was seen only a few times. This sequence joins TRBV29-1 and TRBJ1-2, with 7 bases lining up with TRBD1. The CDR3 is 12 residues long. V lost 4 bases, J lost 4 bases, and 3 bases stayed unmatched. CDR1 is SQVTM, CDR2 ANQGSEA, per germline. CDR3 bases: TGCAGCGTTGGTGGGACAGTCTATGGCTACACCTTC. Translated: CSVGGTVYGYTF.

The CDR3 loop reads CASSYSTAPSTDTQYF. DNA for the CDR3: TGTGCCAGCAGTTATTCGACTGCTCCTAGCACAGATACGCAGTATTTT. The genes are TRBV6-5 and TRBJ2-3; no firm D call. Between the trimmed V and J ends, which lost 3 bases and 0 bases, there was a span of 13 bases. CDR3 size: 16 residues. Germline CDR1 reads MNHEY; CDR2 reads SVGAGI.

The V call is TRBV7-8, the J call TRBJ2-7, with 8 bases identical to TRBD2. The CDR3 is 15 amino acids. The J segment lost 2 bases and the V segment lost 3 bases, leaving 6 bases of the junction unmatched. Germline V gene sequence: CDR1 SGHVS, CDR2 FQNEAQ. CDR3 bases: TGTGCCAGCAGCTTGAGGCGGGAGGCCACCTACGAGCAGTACTTC. The encoded protein is CASSLRREATYEQYF.

The chain is built from TRBV5-1 and TRBJ2-2; no clear D gene. Germline V gene lookup returns CDR1 SGHRS and CDR2 YFSETQ. The V gene lost 2 bases and the J gene lost 2 bases, with 10 bases spanning the gap. The CDR3 loop spans 15 amino acids. CDR3 residues: CASSLLSLNTGELFF. In DNA form, the CDR3 reads TGCGCCAGCAGCTTATTGAGCCTCAACACCGGGGAGCTGTTTTTT.

The V gene is TRBV15, the J gene TRBJ2-5; D remains ambiguous. The CDR3 contains 15 residues. V shed 3 bases and J shed 2 bases, with 13 bases lying between them. Germline V gene data show CDR1 as LNHNV and CDR2 as YYDKDF (reference sequence). Here the CDR3 DNA reads TGTGCCACCAGCAGGGGGTCAGCGTTACAAGAGACCCAGTACTTC. Its translation is CATSRGSALQETQYF.

The chain combines TRBV20-1 with TRBJ2-5, with D unresolved. This CDR3 region has 14 residues. The germline V gene encodes CDR1 DFQATT and CDR2 SNEGSKA (reference sequence). Trimming removed 3 bases at V and 1 base at J, with 12 bases between. CDR3 bases: TGCAGTGCTAGCGATCCGGACGGCCAAGAGACCCAGTACTTC. As protein: CSASDPDGQETQYF.

V gene TRBV29-1 combines with J gene TRBJ1-2; the D is unclear. Germline lookup yields CDR1 SQVTM and CDR2 ANQGSEA. V was pared by 5 bases and J by 0 bases, with 10 bases between. There are 13 residues in the CDR3. CDR3 nucleotide sequence: TGCAGCGTTCTGCCAGGAGCTAACTATGGCTACACCTTC. It specifies CSVLPGANYGYTF.

The V call is TRBV19, the J call TRBJ2-7; D is ambiguous. The V end was cut by 1 base, the J end by 2 bases, with 9 bases between. Germline lookup yields CDR1 LNHDA and CDR2 SQIVND (reference sequence). The CDR3 extends over 14 amino acids. CDR3: CASSIAQPPYEQYF. The CDR3 bases are TGTGCCAGTAGTATAGCCCAGCCTCCCTACGAGCAGTACTTC.

V usage is TRBV20-1 and J usage is TRBJ2-7; no firm D call. This CDR3 comprises 16 residues. The V end lost 3 bases, the J end lost 5 bases, and 23 bases lay between the germline ends. The germline CDR1 and CDR2 sequences are DFQATT and SNEGSKA (reference sequence). The CDR3 sequence is CSASGVDVSLYDEQYF. CDR3 sequence (DNA): TGCAGTGCTAGTGGGGTAGATGTGTCCCTTTACGACGAGCAGTACTTC.

The V call is TRBV4-3, the J call TRBJ1-2; 8 positions match TRBD1. CDR3 length: 17 amino acids. Germline trimming cut 7 bases from V and 3 bases from J; bases unmatched to any gene: 16. In germline, CDR1 is LGHNA, CDR2 YSLEER. The CDR3 DNA follows: TGCGCCAGCATCCAGGGGGGGACAGGCTCAAAAGACTATGGCTACACCTTC. Translation gives CASIQGGTGSKDYGYTF.

This clonotype was recorded a few times. The chain couples TRBV29-1 to TRBJ1-2; D possibly corresponds to TRBD1 (6 bases). Trimming shortened V by 2 bases and J by 3 bases, and 19 bases separated the two germline ends. From germline, CDR1 is SQVTM and CDR2 ANQGSEA. The CDR3 extends over 16 amino acids. The CDR3 nucleotides read TGCAGCGTTGAAAGGCTACAACGGGGGGGCGACTATGGCTACACCTTC. It is translated as CSVERLQRGGDYGYTF. Based on the CDR3 plus reference TRBV29-1 and TRBJ1-2, the full variable domain is SAVISQKPSRDICQRGTSLTIQCQVDSQVTMMFWYRQQPGQSLTLIATANQGSEATYESGFVIDKFPISRPNLTFSTLTVSNMSPEDSSIYLCSVERLQRGGDYGYTFGSGTRLTVV.

This chain uses TRBV3-1 with TRBJ2-1; D is undetermined. Germline CDR1 LGHDT, CDR2 YNNKEL (reference sequence). This CDR3 spans 13 amino acids. V shed 1 base and J shed 8 bases, with 9 bases lying between them. For the CDR3, the DNA is TGTGCCAGCAGCCAAGTCCTGGCGGATGAGCAGTTCTTC. It specifies CASSQVLADEQFF.

This CDR3 reads CASSYSNGSPCEQYF. CDR3 bases: TGTGCCAGCAGTTACTCGAACGGAAGTCCCTGCGAGCAGTACTTC. The rearrangement joins TRBV6-2 or TRBV6-3 to TRBJ2-7; D uncertain. Deletions cut 0 bases from V and 6 bases from J, with 15 bases between. Germline V gives CDR1 MNHEY, CDR2 SVGEGT. The CDR3 sequence is 15 residues long.

The genes are TRBV25-1 and TRBJ2-3; no reliable D call. This CDR3 has 12 amino acids. Germline lookup yields CDR1 MGHDK and CDR2 SYGVNS. Between the trimmed V and J ends, which lost 5 bases and 4 bases, there was a span of 7 bases. In DNA, the CDR3 is TGTGCCAGCAGTAACGAAGCAGATACGCAGTATTTT. Translation: CASSNEADTQYF.

This clonotype was recorded a few times. CDR3: CASSSRGIRTGRNTQYF. CDR3 coding DNA: TGTGCCAGCAGTAGCCGAGGGATTAGGACAGGGAGAAATACGCAGTATTTT. The V gene is TRBV6-2 or TRBV6-3, the J gene TRBJ2-3, with 8 bases lining up with TRBD1. The CDR3 consists of 17 residues. Germline lookup yields CDR1 MNHEY and CDR2 SVGEGT. The ends lost 5 bases at V and 7 bases at J; junction bases unmatched: 17.

This chain joins TRBV20-1 and TRBJ2-1, with 12 bases identical to TRBD2. The trim removed 6 bases at V and 7 bases at J, leaving 10 bases unmatched. In germline, CDR1 is DFQATT, CDR2 SNEGSKA (reference sequence). The CDR3 totals 15 residues. In DNA form, the CDR3 reads TGCAGTGCCTCTAGCGGGAGGGCCTTCTCGAATGAGCAGTTCTTC. Amino acid sequence: CSASSGRAFSNEQFF.

This chain connects TRBV15 to TRBJ2-5; 7 positions agree with TRBD1. Trimming took 0 bases from V and 3 from J; bases not matched to a gene: 7. Germline CDR1 LNHNV, CDR2 YYDKDF (reference sequence). This CDR3 comprises 16 residues. The CDR3 sequence is CATSREVGDSEETQYF. CDR3 nucleotide sequence: TGTGCCACCAGCAGAGAGGTGGGGGACAGTGAAGAGACCCAGTACTTC.

The rearrangement links TRBV6-5 to TRBJ2-7; D is undetermined. V dropped 7 bases and J dropped 2 bases, with 9 bases sitting between them. This CDR3 is built from 12 residues. Germline V gene data show CDR1 as MNHEY and CDR2 as SVGAGI. The CDR3 protein is CASIGLTYEQYF. For the CDR3, the DNA is TGTGCCAGCATCGGTCTAACCTACGAGCAGTACTTC.

This clonotype has only a few counts. The J gene is TRBJ2-3, the V gene TRBV4-1, with unresolved D. V lost 2 bases and J lost 1, with 10 bases in between. Germline CDR1 and CDR2: MGHRA and YSYEKL. The CDR3 is 15 amino acids. The CDR3 loop reads CASSQRWSGTDTQYF. The CDR3 bases are TGCGCCAGCAGCCAAAGATGGAGTGGCACAGATACGCAGTATTTT.

This clonotype was counted a single time. A clone one base away is much larger, so this may be a read error. The chain joins TRBV5-1 to TRBJ2-1; 9 bases fit TRBD2. J was trimmed by 10 bases and V by 7 bases; bases with no gene match: 12. CDR3 length: 14 residues. Germline CDR1 and CDR2: SGHRS and YFSETQ. The CDR3, as DNA: TGCGCCAGCCGGGAGACTAGCGGATCCTACGAGCAGTTCTTC. This translates into CASRETSGSYEQFF.